Presented here are 7 T cell receptor beta chains from one specimen sequenced in a study of blood T cell repertoires in COVID-19 (dated by TCRdb to 2018 to 2021). Library creation used the immunoSEQ multiplex PCR assay. TCRdb obtained this table from immuneACCESS and retained in-frame rearrangements with V and J assigned. These tables miss some clones; where compared with another copy, unresolved V genes account for less than half of the shortfall, and the remainder is unexplained. The sample yields tens of thousands of clones; 80% to 85% were counted once. In total, the top ten clones hold about 2% of the sample. The sample taken for sequencing was peripheral blood. These receptors came from a woman aged 60-75 years with acute or convalescent COVID-19.

The chain is built from TRBV2 and TRBJ1-2; tentative D call: TRBD1 (6 bases). The CDR3 consists of 15 residues. The V end was cut by 6 bases, the J end by 7 bases, with 21 bases between. Germline V gene data show CDR1 as SNHLY and CDR2 as FYNNEI. The CDR3 sequence: CASSQVRGGRGGYTF. CDR3 coding DNA: TGTGCCAGCAGCCAAGTCCGGGGGGGGCGCGGTGGCTACACCTTC.

This clone was found once. This sequence joins TRBV15 and TRBJ2-3; 9 nucleotides agree with TRBD1. V dropped 0 bases and J dropped 4; count of bases not matched to a gene: 5. CDR1 is LNHNV, CDR2 YYDKDF, per germline (reference sequence). The CDR3 is 16 amino acids. In nucleotides, the CDR3 is TGTGCCACCAGCAGAGAGAAGGGACAGGGTCCAGATACGCAGTATTTT. It encodes CATSREKGQGPDTQYF.

CDR3 bases: TGCGCCAGCGGGGTGACAGGTCACACTGAAGCTTTCTTT. Its protein is CASGVTGHTEAFF. This chain links TRBV5-1 with TRBJ1-1; possible D gene TRBD1, 6 bases. The CDR3 is made up of 13 amino acids. Trimming stripped 7 bases from V and 3 bases from J, with 13 bases between. CDR1 and CDR2 from the germline V gene are SGHRS and YFSETQ.

The V gene is TRBV6-5, the J gene TRBJ2-3; 8 nucleotides align to TRBD2. CDR1 and CDR2 from the germline V gene are MNHEY and SVGAGI. The length of the CDR3 is 14 residues. The trim removed 7 bases at V and 6 bases at J, leaving 9 bases unmatched. CDR3 coding DNA: TGTGCCAGCACCACTCGCGGGGGGTCGGATACGCAGTATTTT. Residues: CASTTRGGSDTQYF.

This rearrangement joins TRBV6-4 to TRBJ2-1, with D possibly being TRBD1 (6 bases). The length of the CDR3 is 16 residues. Trimming took off 4 bases at V and 0 bases at J, with 13 bases between the two ends. CDR1 is MRHNA and CDR2 is SNTAGT in the germline V gene. The CDR3 DNA sequence: TGTGCCAGCAGTGTACACAGGGCCGGCTCCTACAATGAGCAGTTCTTC. Its translation: CASSVHRAGSYNEQFF.

This chain connects TRBV9 to TRBJ1-6; a possible D gene is TRBD1 (5 bases). Germline CDR1 is SGDLS and CDR2 is YYNGEE. V lost 4 bases and J lost 9, with 23 bases in between. The CDR3 is 17 residues long. CDR3 coding DNA: TGTGCCAGCAGCAGACTAGGCAGAGGGGCGGTTGGTTCACCCCTCCACTTT. Translation: CASSRLGRGAVGSPLHF.

The chain employs TRBV6-5 and TRBJ2-3; D remains ambiguous. Germline V gives CDR1 MNHEY, CDR2 SVGAGI. CDR3 length: 14 residues. The V gene lost 7 bases and the J gene lost 4 bases, with 15 bases spanning the gap. The CDR3 sequence: CASTLQAPADTQYF. The CDR3 bases are TGTGCCAGCACCCTTCAGGCCCCCGCAGATACGCAGTATTTT.